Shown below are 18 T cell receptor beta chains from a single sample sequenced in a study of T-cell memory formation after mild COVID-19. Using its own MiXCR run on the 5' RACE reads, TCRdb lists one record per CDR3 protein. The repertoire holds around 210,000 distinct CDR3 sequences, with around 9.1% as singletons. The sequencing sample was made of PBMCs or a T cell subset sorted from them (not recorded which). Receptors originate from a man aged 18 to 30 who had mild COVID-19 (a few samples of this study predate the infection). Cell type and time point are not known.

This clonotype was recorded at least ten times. CDR3 coding DNA: TGTGCCAGCGGCTTTGGCAGGACAACTGAAGCTTTCTTT. Translation: CASGFGRTTEAFF. The J gene is TRBJ1-1, the V gene TRBV3-1; D perhaps matches TRBD1 (5 bases). The CDR3 contains 13 residues. From germline, CDR1 is LGHDT and CDR2 YNNKEL (reference sequence). Trimming stripped 8 bases from V and 5 bases from J, with 15 bases between.

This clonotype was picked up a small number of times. For the CDR3, the DNA is TGTGCCAGCATCCTGAATAGGGGATACACTGAAGCTTTCTTT. This gives the protein CASILNRGYTEAFF. This chain joins TRBV12-3 or TRBV12-4 and TRBJ1-1, with a possible D match to TRBD1 (5 bases). Trimming took 7 bases from V and 3 from J, leaving 15 bases between them. The CDR3 has 14 residues.

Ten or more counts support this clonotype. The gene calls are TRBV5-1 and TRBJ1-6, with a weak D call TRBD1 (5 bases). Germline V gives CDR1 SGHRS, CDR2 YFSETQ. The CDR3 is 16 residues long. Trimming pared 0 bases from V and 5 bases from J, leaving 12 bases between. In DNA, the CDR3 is TGCGCCAGCAGCTTGGTCGGTTCAGGGAATAATTCACCCCTCCACTTT. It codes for CASSLVGSGNNSPLHF.

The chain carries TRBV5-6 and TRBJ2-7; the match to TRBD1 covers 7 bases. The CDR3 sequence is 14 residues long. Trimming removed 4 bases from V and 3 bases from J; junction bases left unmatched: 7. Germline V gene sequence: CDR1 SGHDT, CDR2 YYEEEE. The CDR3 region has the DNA TGTGCCAGCAGCAGAAGACAGGGTATCTACGAGCAGTACGTC. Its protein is CASSRRQGIYEQYV.

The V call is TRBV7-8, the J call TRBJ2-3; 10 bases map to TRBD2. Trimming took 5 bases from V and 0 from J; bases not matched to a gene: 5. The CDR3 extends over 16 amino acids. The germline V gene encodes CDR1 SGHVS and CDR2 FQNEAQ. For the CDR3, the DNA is TGTGCCAGCAGCCCGGGACTAGCGCCAAGCACAGATACGCAGTATTTT. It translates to CASSPGLAPSTDTQYF.

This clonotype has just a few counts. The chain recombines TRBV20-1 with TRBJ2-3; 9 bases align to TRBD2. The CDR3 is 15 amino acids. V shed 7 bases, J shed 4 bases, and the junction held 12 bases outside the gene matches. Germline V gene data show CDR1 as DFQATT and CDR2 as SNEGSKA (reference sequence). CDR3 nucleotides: TGCAGTGAGCTGGCCGCGGGGGGGATGCCAGATACGCAGTATTTT. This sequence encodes CSELAAGGMPDTQYF.

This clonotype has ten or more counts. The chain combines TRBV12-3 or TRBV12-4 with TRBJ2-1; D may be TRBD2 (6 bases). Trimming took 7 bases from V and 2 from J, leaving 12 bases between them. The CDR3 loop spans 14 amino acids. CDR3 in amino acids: CASTSGLPYNEQFF. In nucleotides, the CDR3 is TGTGCCAGCACCTCGGGACTTCCCTACAATGAGCAGTTCTTC.

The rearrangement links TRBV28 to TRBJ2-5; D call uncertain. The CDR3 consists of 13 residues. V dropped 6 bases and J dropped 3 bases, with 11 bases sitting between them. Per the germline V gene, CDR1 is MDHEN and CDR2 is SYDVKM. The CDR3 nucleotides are TGTGCCAGCAGCGACCGGGCCAAAGAGACCCAGTACTTC. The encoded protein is CASSDRAKETQYF.

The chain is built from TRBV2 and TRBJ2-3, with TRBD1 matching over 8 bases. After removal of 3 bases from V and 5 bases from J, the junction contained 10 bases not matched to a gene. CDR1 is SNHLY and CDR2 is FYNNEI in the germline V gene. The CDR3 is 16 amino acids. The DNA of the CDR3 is TGTGCCAGCAGTGACCTGGACAGGGTGGTAGGAGATACGCAGTATTTT. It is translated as CASSDLDRVVGDTQYF. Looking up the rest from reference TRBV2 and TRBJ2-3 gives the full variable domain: EPEVTQTPSHQVTQMGQEVILRCVPISNHLYFYWYRQILGQKVEFLVSFYNNEISEKSEIFDDQFSVERPDGSNFTLKIRSTKLEDSAMYFCASSDLDRVVGDTQYFGPGTRLTVL.

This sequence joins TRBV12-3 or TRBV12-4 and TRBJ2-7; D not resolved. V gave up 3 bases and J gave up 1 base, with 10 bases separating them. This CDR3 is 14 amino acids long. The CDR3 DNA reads TGTGCCAGCAGTTTTGTCCGTAGTTCCTACGAGCAGTACTTC. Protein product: CASSFVRSSYEQYF.

In DNA form, the CDR3 reads TGTGCCAGCAGTTCGCACTCGGGACTCTACGAGCAGTACGTC. Amino acid sequence: CASSSHSGLYEQYV. V usage is TRBV6-2 or TRBV6-3 and J usage is TRBJ2-7; D might be TRBD2 (6 bases). This CDR3 has 14 amino acids. The V and J ends lost 4 bases and 3 bases respectively, with 13 bases between them. The germline gives CDR1 MNHEY, CDR2 SVGEGT.

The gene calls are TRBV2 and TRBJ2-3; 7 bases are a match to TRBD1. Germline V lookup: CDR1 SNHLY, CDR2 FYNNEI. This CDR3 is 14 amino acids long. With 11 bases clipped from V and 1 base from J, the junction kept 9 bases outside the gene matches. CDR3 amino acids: CAVQMGQRTDTQYF. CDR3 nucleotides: TGTGCCGTACAAATGGGACAGCGCACAGATACGCAGTATTTT.

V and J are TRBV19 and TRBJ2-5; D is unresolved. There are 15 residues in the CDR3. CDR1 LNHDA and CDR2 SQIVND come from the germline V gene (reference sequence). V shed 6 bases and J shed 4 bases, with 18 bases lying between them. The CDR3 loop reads CASSKVQGLGETQYF. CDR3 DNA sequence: TGTGCCAGTAGCAAGGTACAAGGCTTGGGAGAGACCCAGTACTTC.

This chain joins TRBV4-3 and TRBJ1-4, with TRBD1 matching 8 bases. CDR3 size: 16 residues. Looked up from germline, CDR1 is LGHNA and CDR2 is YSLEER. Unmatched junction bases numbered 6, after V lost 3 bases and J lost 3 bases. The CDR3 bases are TGCGCCAGCAGCCAGGACAGGGTCGGCGCTAATGAAAAACTGTTTTTT. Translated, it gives CASSQDRVGANEKLFF.

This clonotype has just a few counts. The CDR3 region is CASSYENSGPYQETQYF. In nucleotides, the CDR3 is TGTGCCAGCAGCTACGAGAACTCGGGACCCTATCAAGAGACCCAGTACTTC. The chain couples TRBV21-1 to TRBJ2-5; the table gives TRBD1 as D, unverified against the DNA. TRBV21-1 is classified as a pseudogene. The CDR3 is 17 residues long.

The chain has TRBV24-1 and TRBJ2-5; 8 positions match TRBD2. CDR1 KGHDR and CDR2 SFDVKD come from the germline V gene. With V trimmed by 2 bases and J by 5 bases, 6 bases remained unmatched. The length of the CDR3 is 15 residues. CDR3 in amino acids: CATSDSAGGGETQYF. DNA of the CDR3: TGTGCCACCAGTGATTCCGCGGGCGGGGGGGAGACCCAGTACTTC.

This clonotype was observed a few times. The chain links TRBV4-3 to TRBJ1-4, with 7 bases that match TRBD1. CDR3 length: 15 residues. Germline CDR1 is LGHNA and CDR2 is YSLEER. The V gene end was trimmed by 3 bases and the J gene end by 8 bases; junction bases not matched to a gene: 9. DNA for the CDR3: TGCGCCAGCAGCCACCTACAGGGGCGGAAGGAAAAACTGTTTTTT. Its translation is CASSHLQGRKEKLFF.

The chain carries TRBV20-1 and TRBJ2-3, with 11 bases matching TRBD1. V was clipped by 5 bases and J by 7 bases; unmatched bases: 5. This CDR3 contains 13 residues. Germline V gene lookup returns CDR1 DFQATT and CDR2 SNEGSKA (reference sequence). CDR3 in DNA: TGCAGTGCTGGGGGACAGGGGGGAAATACGCAGTATTTT. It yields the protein CSAGGQGGNTQYF.